In this sample, the clone carrying this TCR beta chain turned up once. Its specificity is not known. Full-length variable regions came from constant-region reverse primers plus semi-nested Nested Universal Primer A PCR. TCRdb analysed the 5' RACE reads with MiXCR anew, one entry per CDR3 protein. This sample has over 50,000 distinct CDR3 sequences, with about 24% found just once. Germline CDR1 and CDR2: SGHVS and FQNEAQ. The junction had 4 bases not matched to a gene; V was cut back by 1 base and J by 2 bases. The CDR3 consists of 16 residues. Study results and limitations: Greatest tumor Treg TCR overlap was with tumor naive CD4+ cells. Tumor memory CD4+ T cell TCR gene usage clustered with blood and lymph node memory CD4+ cells and lymph node naive CD4+ cells.

Purified naive CD4+ T cells were depleted of CD25+ Tregs. The sequenced material came from tumor-infiltrating naive CD4+ T cells sorted from the breast tumor. As to subset: naive CD4+ T cells, CD4+CD45RA+CD25-. V gene TRBV7-8 combines with J gene TRBJ2-2, with 7 bases matching TRBD1. This receptor was taken from a female donor with breast cancer. This CDR3 is CASSLVGQLNTGELFF. In DNA form, the CDR3 reads TGTGCCAGCAGCTTAGTGGGACAGTTAAACACCGGGGAGCTGTTTTTT.